This record covers a single TCR beta chain. Its target is not known. Trimming removed 0 bases from V and 2 bases from J, with 9 bases in between. This CDR3 spans 15 amino acids. CDR1 and CDR2 (germline): MNHEY, SVGAGI. Use of 60 Vbeta and 13 Jbeta primers characterized the PCR. Clones were read by immunoSEQ multiplex PCR, and TCRdb kept only the in-frame ones, dropping some. The sample has about 200,000 clones; 82% are singletons. The data derive from a study of cytomegalovirus exposure and HLA in healthy donors. Study conclusions and caveats: The classifier was said to identify cytomegalovirus status with high specificity and sensitivity. An analysis was carried out later, and it reportedly showed fewer N-insertions in an Asian-associated ancestry cluster than the approximately 700-donor mean. A later analysis showed TCR association rates differing by HLA locus, peaking at DRB1 and lowest at HLA-C. V- and J-gene trimming in TCR beta was tied to a missense DCLRE1C variant by an analysis performed later.

The chain has TRBV6-5 and TRBJ2-3; D remains ambiguous. The receptor was isolated from a man aged 35 to 55 in good health and CMV-seropositive. Source material: PBMCs. CDR3 amino acids: CASSYSRAVTDTQYF. In DNA, the CDR3 is TGTGCCAGCAGTTACTCGCGCGCCGTCACAGATACGCAGTATTTT.